This TCR beta chain is drawn from a study of blood T cell repertoires in COVID-19. Study in general: Nucleic acid was either cDNA or gDNA, and it came from T cells, B-cell-depleted T cells, or PBMCs.

The method was immunoSEQ multiplex PCR; TCRdb's version includes in-frame clones alone and lacks a portion of them. Of 73,000 or so clones in the sample, 86% are singletons; the top ten hold roughly 8.7%. Germline CDR1 and CDR2: MDHEN and SYDVKM. V lost 4 bases and J lost 0, with 3 bases in between. This CDR3 has 13 residues. The material sequenced was peripheral blood. The J gene is TRBJ2-2, the V gene TRBV28, with D unclear. This clonotype originated in a man aged 30-40 years with acute or convalescent COVID-19. The CDR3 nucleotides read TGTGCCAGCAGTTCAGCGAACACCGGGGAGCTGTTTTTT. Encoded protein: CASSSANTGELFF.